A single sample gave rise to the 17 T cell receptor beta chains below, sequenced in a study of OX40 agonist ivuxolimab in advanced cancers. Measured with immunoSEQ multiplex PCR; TCRdb has only the in-frame clones, and not every one. Counted here are tens of thousands of clones, 75% to 85% occurring once; the ten biggest clones make up approximately 1.3%. The sample in question was CD4+ or CD8+ T cells sorted from blood, obtained in a trial of the OX40 agonist ivuxolimab. The receptors originated from an adult with an advanced solid tumor such as melanoma, head and neck, liver or kidney cancer.

The rearrangement uses TRBV30 and TRBJ1-5; D gene unclear. V lost 0 bases to trimming and J lost 7 bases, with 13 bases between them. CDR3 length: 14 residues. Per the germline V gene, CDR1 is GTSNPN and CDR2 is SVGIG (reference sequence). The CDR3 loop is CAWSVRGIRQPQHF. The CDR3 bases are TGTGCCTGGAGTGTACGGGGTATCAGGCAGCCCCAGCATTTT.

This chain's CDR3 is CASSHPGAELVNYGYTF. The CDR3 DNA reads TGCGCCAGCAGCCACCCCGGGGCGGAACTCGTTAACTATGGCTACACCTTC. This chain joins TRBV4-1 and TRBJ1-2; tentative D call: TRBD1 (5 bases). Looked up from germline, CDR1 is MGHRA and CDR2 is YSYEKL. V gave up 3 bases and J gave up 1 base, with 18 bases separating them. This CDR3 has 17 residues.

The chain has TRBV5-1 and TRBJ2-3; 12 bases are a match to TRBD2. The CDR3 sequence is 18 residues long. V trimming: 3 bases; J trimming: 1 base; junction bases outside the gene matches: 9. Germline loops: CDR1 SGHRS, CDR2 YFSETQ. The DNA for the CDR3 is TGCGCCAGCAGCTCACCTAGCGGGGGGGCCTGGGGCACAGATACGCAGTATTTT. This translates into CASSSPSGGAWGTDTQYF. The full variable domain, in which reference TRBV5-1 and TRBJ2-3 provide the parts outside the CDR3, is KAGVTQTPRYLIKTRGQQVTLSCSPISGHRSVSWYQQTPGQGLQFLFEYFSETQRNKGNFPGRFSGRQFSNSRSEMNVSTLELGDSALYLCASSSPSGGAWGTDTQYFGPGTRLTVL.

The rearrangement uses TRBV25-1 and TRBJ1-2; D possibly corresponds to TRBD1 (6 bases). There are 12 residues in the CDR3. Trimming left V 6 bases short and J 4 bases short, with 9 bases between. CDR1 and CDR2 (germline): MGHDK, SYGVNS. In DNA form, the CDR3 reads TGTGCCAGCAGGGGGGCGGCCTATGGCTACACCTTC. Protein sequence: CASRGAAYGYTF.

This clone was counted a single time. This chain links TRBV6-1 with TRBJ1-1; no reliable D call. The germline CDR1 and CDR2 sequences are MNHNS and SASEGT. The CDR3 is 13 residues long. The V end was cut by 8 bases, the J end by 1 base, with 11 bases between. The CDR3 spells CASSSRENTEAFF. The DNA of the CDR3 is TGTGCCAGCTCCTCCAGAGAGAACACTGAAGCTTTCTTT.

The rearrangement uses TRBV5-8 and TRBJ1-6, with no clear D. With 1 base removed from V and 9 bases from J, the gap between germline ends came to 14 bases. Germline lookup yields CDR1 SGHTS and CDR2 YDEGEE. The CDR3 has 15 residues. The CDR3 here is CASSLIGLGGSPLHF. CDR3 nucleotides: TGTGCCAGCAGCTTGATCGGGTTGGGAGGTTCACCCCTCCACTTT.

The chain has TRBV13 and TRBJ1-3; D gene uncertain. Germline assignment: CDR1 PRHDT and CDR2 FYEKMQ (reference sequence). This CDR3 is 16 amino acids long. The V and J ends lost 3 bases and 8 bases respectively, with 20 bases between them. This CDR3 reads CASSFADPPRSDTIYF. The DNA of the CDR3 is TGTGCCAGCAGCTTTGCGGACCCTCCACGGTCAGACACCATATATTTT.

This chain connects TRBV2 to TRBJ2-5; 8 nucleotides agree with TRBD1. CDR1 and CDR2 from the germline V gene are SNHLY and FYNNEI. With V trimmed by 2 bases and J by 5 bases, 4 bases remained unmatched. The CDR3 sequence is 14 residues long. CDR3 sequence: CASSESGGDETQYF. The CDR3 coding sequence is TGTGCCAGCAGTGAATCAGGGGGCGATGAGACCCAGTACTTC.

The chain carries TRBV19 and TRBJ2-7; the match to TRBD1 covers 9 bases. Germline V gene sequence: CDR1 LNHDA, CDR2 SQIVND (reference sequence). With V trimmed by 6 bases and J by 0 bases, 6 bases remained unmatched. The CDR3 has 15 amino acids. CDR3 nucleotide sequence: TGTGCCAGTAGCTTGGAGACAGGGGGCTCCTACGAGCAGTACTTC. Its protein product is CASSLETGGSYEQYF.

V is TRBV14 and J is TRBJ1-2; a weak D match, TRBD1 (6 bases). The CDR3 has 14 amino acids. Per the germline V gene, CDR1 is SGHDN and CDR2 is FVKESK. V dropped 5 bases and J dropped 4 bases, with 14 bases sitting between them. Here the CDR3 DNA reads TGTGCCAGCAGCTCCGGGGGCGGTGTCTATGGCTACACCTTC. This encodes CASSSGGGVYGYTF.

This rearrangement joins TRBV11-1 to TRBJ2-6; 7 nucleotides match TRBD1. Germline loops: CDR1 SGHAT, CDR2 FQDESV (reference sequence). This CDR3 region has 16 residues. The V gene end was trimmed by 8 bases and the J gene end by 1 base; junction bases not matched to a gene: 8. CDR3 protein: CASADRARSGANVLTF. For the CDR3, the DNA is TGTGCCAGCGCCGACAGGGCTAGATCTGGGGCCAACGTCCTGACTTTC.

V usage is TRBV13 and J usage is TRBJ2-5; the match to TRBD2 covers 13 bases. This CDR3 is built from 17 residues. With V trimmed by 5 bases and J by 11 bases, 17 bases remained unmatched. CDR1 PRHDT and CDR2 FYEKMQ come from the germline V gene (reference sequence). DNA for the CDR3: TGTGCCAGCAGCCGGACTAGCGGGGGACTTCGCCAGGCTGCGCAGTACTTC. Its translation: CASSRTSGGLRQAAQYF.

The chain couples TRBV6-6 to TRBJ2-5, with TRBD1 matching 8 bases. Per the germline V gene, CDR1 is MNHNY and CDR2 is SVGAGI (reference sequence). J gave up 5 bases and V 6 bases, and 8 bases lay outside the gene matches. The CDR3 has 14 amino acids. CDR3 coding DNA: TGTGCCAGCAGAACGACAGGGGCCGGGGAGACCCAGTACTTC. Translating gives CASRTTGAGETQYF.

In its sample, this clone was seen a few times. The V gene is TRBV30, the J gene TRBJ1-2; a weak D match, TRBD1 (6 bases). The CDR3 is 14 amino acids. Trimming shortened V by 2 bases and J by 0 bases, and 10 bases separated the two germline ends. In germline, CDR1 is GTSNPN, CDR2 SVGIG (reference sequence). The CDR3, as DNA: TGTGCCTGGAGTTACAGGGCGTCTAACTATGGCTACACCTTC. Residues: CAWSYRASNYGYTF.

The rearrangement links TRBV2 to TRBJ1-1; TRBD1 aligns across 11 bases. V shed 9 bases and J 5 bases; nucleotides not matched to a gene: 8. This CDR3 is 14 amino acids long. Germline CDR1 reads SNHLY; CDR2 reads FYNNEI. Here the CDR3 DNA reads TGTGCCAGGGAAGGGACAGGGGGAAGAACTGAAGCTTTCTTT. Translating it yields CAREGTGGRTEAFF.

The chain links TRBV18 to TRBJ1-1, with D tentatively TRBD1 (5 bases). The CDR3 length is 17 residues. With 3 bases removed from V and 4 bases from J, the gap between germline ends came to 21 bases. Germline CDR1 reads KGHSH; CDR2 reads LQKENI. The DNA of the CDR3 is TGTGCCAGCTCACCTCGACAGCCTACCAGTTGGAGCACTGAAGCTTTCTTT. The encoded protein is CASSPRQPTSWSTEAFF.

The chain joins TRBV7-2 to TRBJ2-7; a possible D gene is TRBD2 (5 bases). Germline V gives CDR1 SGHTA, CDR2 FQGNSA. The V end lost 0 bases, the J end lost 0 bases, and 9 bases lay between the germline ends. This CDR3 contains 15 residues. DNA of the CDR3: TGTGCCAGCAGCTTAGCCGGGGTTAGCTCCTACGAGCAGTACTTC. It is translated as CASSLAGVSSYEQYF.